This passage covers 30 T cell receptor beta chains from one sample sequenced in a study of shared clonotypes between healthy human individuals. Only in-frame clones appear in the TCRdb table, and some are missing; sequencing was by immunoSEQ multiplex PCR. This sample has around 1,000,000 clones, with 70% to 85% found just once. The sequencing sample was made of memory CD4+ T cells from PBMCs. Specified subset: CD45RA-negative fraction. All receptors derive from a man in his late teens or twenties in good health. Some clones in this sample may be carry-over from other donors' samples.

The rearrangement links TRBV27 to TRBJ2-5; TRBD1 matches at 10 bases. With 5 bases clipped from V and 7 bases from J, the junction kept 10 bases outside the gene matches. The germline V gene encodes CDR1 MNHEY and CDR2 SMNVEV (reference sequence). The CDR3 extends over 15 amino acids. This chain's CDR3 is CASSPRDRGVRTQYF. DNA of the CDR3: TGTGCCAGCAGTCCACGGGACAGGGGTGTGCGGACCCAGTACTTC.

The rearrangement uses TRBV4-1 and TRBJ2-3; maybe TRBD1 (6 bases). V dropped 0 bases and J dropped 4 bases, with 20 bases sitting between them. Germline lookup yields CDR1 MGHRA and CDR2 YSYEKL. The CDR3 runs 18 residues. For the CDR3, the DNA is TGCGCCAGCAGCCAAGATCCCCGGGGTCCGGGACAAGCAGATACGCAGTATTTT. It codes for CASSQDPRGPGQADTQYF.

The chain recombines TRBV10-3 with TRBJ1-2; 7 bases fit TRBD1. CDR1 is ENHRY and CDR2 is SYGVKD in the germline V gene. This CDR3 has 16 amino acids. V lost 4 bases to trimming and J lost 2 bases; unmatched junction nucleotides: 10. The CDR3 region has the DNA TGTGCCATCAGTGGTCAACAGGGGCCGAAAAACTATGGCTACACCTTC. This encodes CAISGQQGPKNYGYTF.

This clone was found once. The chain employs TRBV6-5 and TRBJ1-1, with TRBD1 as a possible D gene (6 bases). V lost 0 bases and J 4 bases, leaving 12 bases between the germline ends. The CDR3 loop spans 15 amino acids. The V gene's germline CDR1 is MNHEY and CDR2 SVGAGI. The CDR3 coding sequence is TGTGCCAGCAGTTACTCCCAGGGGTGGGTCACTGAAGCTTTCTTT. It encodes CASSYSQGWVTEAFF.

Only a few counts were recorded for this clone. V usage is TRBV5-8 and J usage is TRBJ1-5; maybe TRBD1 (5 bases). Trimming stripped 2 bases from V and 1 base from J, with 7 bases between. The germline CDR1 and CDR2 sequences are SGHTS and YDEGEE. The CDR3 sequence is 14 residues long. CDR3 sequence (DNA): TGTGCCAGCAGCTTTGGGGCGAGCAATCAGCCCCAGCATTTT. Its protein product is CASSFGASNQPQHF.

This clone appeared once. The chain carries TRBV27 and TRBJ1-5; D is possibly TRBD1 (6 bases). Germline CDR1 reads MNHEY; CDR2 reads SMNVEV (reference sequence). V was cut by 6 bases and J by 7 bases, with 13 bases left in between. The CDR3 has 13 amino acids. Written as DNA, the CDR3 is TGTGCCAGCAGGTACAGGGAAACGCAGCCCCAGCATTTT. Protein sequence: CASRYRETQPQHF.

The chain links TRBV7-2 to TRBJ1-2; tentatively, D is TRBD1 (5 bases). This CDR3 comprises 15 residues. V was trimmed by 1 base and J by 3 bases, leaving 12 bases between them. Per germline, CDR1 SGHTA and CDR2 FQGNSA. Written as DNA, the CDR3 is TGTGCCAGCAGCTTAGGATCAGGGACGGACTATGGCTACACCTTC. It codes for CASSLGSGTDYGYTF.

This clone was recorded a few times. The rearrangement uses TRBV7-3 and TRBJ2-1; 14 bases fit TRBD2. CDR1 and CDR2 from the germline V gene are SGHTA and FQGTGA. The CDR3 runs to 16 residues. J was trimmed by 8 bases and V by 5 bases; bases with no gene match: 8. The CDR3 reads CASSLSGTSGSYEQFF. CDR3 DNA: TGTGCCAGCAGCCTGTCTGGGACTAGCGGGAGCTATGAGCAGTTCTTC.

This clone was seen a few times. The chain has TRBV19 and TRBJ2-4; 7 bases fit TRBD1. The germline CDR1 and CDR2 sequences are LNHDA and SQIVND (reference sequence). After removal of 5 bases from V and 5 bases from J, the junction contained 6 bases not matched to a gene. This CDR3 spans 14 amino acids. DNA of the CDR3: TGTGCCAGTAGTCCCCAGGGACAGCAAAACATTCAGTACTTC. Encoded protein: CASSPQGQQNIQYF. Full variable domain (outside the CDR3, taken from reference TRBV19 and TRBJ2-4): DGGITQSPKYLFRKEGQNVTLSCEQNLNHDAMYWYRQDPGQGLRLIYYSQIVNDFQKGDIAEGYSVSREKKESFPLTVTSAQKNPTAFYLCASSPQGQQNIQYFGAGTRLSVL.

This chain uses TRBV28 with TRBJ1-2; D may be TRBD1 (6 bases). Germline CDR1 MDHEN, CDR2 SYDVKM. CDR3 length equals 12 residues. V lost 7 bases, J lost 8 bases, and 14 bases lay in between. The CDR3 nucleotides are TGTGCCAGCAACAGGGATTTGCGGGGCTACACCTTC. It translates to CASNRDLRGYTF.

The V and J genes are TRBV5-1 and TRBJ2-5, with 8 bases matching TRBD1. Losses at the gene ends were 4 bases for V and 1 base for J; bases not matched to a gene: 6. This CDR3 comprises 15 residues. Germline CDR1 and CDR2: SGHRS and YFSETQ. The CDR3 sequence is CASSPFGQGQETQYF. The CDR3 DNA follows: TGCGCCAGCAGCCCCTTCGGACAGGGCCAAGAGACCCAGTACTTC.

Regarding this clone: This sequence may be a read error, since a much larger clone differs from it by one base. The chain joins TRBV7-2 to TRBJ2-1; TRBD1 agrees at 8 bases. Germline CDR1 reads SGHTA; CDR2 reads FQGNSA. The CDR3 covers 15 residues. The ends lost 5 bases at V and 4 bases at J; junction bases unmatched: 7. The CDR3 sequence: CASSATGDQYNEQFF. The CDR3 coding sequence is TGTGCCAGCAGCGCGACAGGGGATCAGTACAATGAGCAGTTCTTC.

This rearrangement joins TRBV9 to TRBJ2-1, with D perhaps TRBD2 (5 bases). Germline V gives CDR1 SGDLS, CDR2 YYNGEE. V was shortened by 3 bases and J by 0 bases, with 13 bases between the two germline ends. The CDR3 contains 16 residues. CDR3 protein: CASSERDSSSYNEQFF. In DNA, the CDR3 is TGTGCCAGCAGCGAGAGGGATAGTAGCTCCTACAATGAGCAGTTCTTC.

The chain couples TRBV2 to TRBJ2-7, with unresolved D. The V and J ends lost 4 bases and 3 bases respectively, with 10 bases between them. This CDR3 has 13 residues. Looked up from germline, CDR1 is SNHLY and CDR2 is FYNNEI. In DNA, the CDR3 is TGTGCCAGCAGTGCTCAAGAAAACTACGAGCAGTACTTC. Translating it yields CASSAQENYEQYF.

The gene calls are TRBV2 and TRBJ1-1; D possibly corresponds to TRBD1 (5 bases). Germline V gene sequence: CDR1 SNHLY, CDR2 FYNNEI. The CDR3 spans 12 residues. The ends were cut back, 2 bases at V and 6 bases at J, with 7 bases in the middle. CDR3 amino acids: CASSEWGAEAFF. The CDR3 DNA sequence: TGTGCCAGCAGTGAATGGGGGGCTGAAGCTTTCTTT.

V gene TRBV9 combines with J gene TRBJ2-6; D remains ambiguous. The CDR3 spans 13 residues. Germline V gives CDR1 SGDLS, CDR2 YYNGEE. With 3 bases removed from V and 2 bases from J, the gap between germline ends came to 3 bases. CDR3 in DNA: TGTGCCAGCAGCGGAACTGGGGCCAACGTCCTGACTTTC. Its translation is CASSGTGANVLTF.

The rearrangement uses TRBV6-1 and TRBJ2-1; D might be TRBD2 (5 bases). V lost 2 bases and J 7 bases, leaving 15 bases between the germline ends. Germline V lookup: CDR1 MNHNS, CDR2 SASEGT. The CDR3 is 15 residues long. CDR3 in DNA: TGTGCCAGCAGTGAACTATCGGGGTGGGAGAATGAGCAGTTCTTC. Translating gives CASSELSGWENEQFF.

In this sample, this clone turned up once. The rearrangement links TRBV15 to TRBJ1-1, with D uncertain. CDR1 is LNHNV, CDR2 YYDKDF, per germline (reference sequence). The V end was cut by 2 bases, the J end by 5 bases, with 12 bases between. The CDR3 covers 14 residues. CDR3 sequence (DNA): TGTGCCACCAGCAGACAGGATATAGGGACTGAAGCTTTCTTT. It codes for CATSRQDIGTEAFF.

The CDR3 bases are TGTGCCAGCAGCCCTCGGGGGAGAAGGGAGCAGTTCTTC. It yields the protein CASSPRGRREQFF. This rearrangement joins TRBV7-2 to TRBJ2-1; D perhaps matches TRBD2 (6 bases). Trimming stripped 5 bases from V and 10 bases from J, with 15 bases between. This CDR3 has 13 amino acids. From germline, CDR1 is SGHTA and CDR2 FQGNSA.

The chain joins TRBV6-1 to TRBJ1-2, with no clear D. The CDR3 totals 12 residues. V gave up 4 bases and J gave up 3 bases, with 6 bases separating them. Per the germline V gene, CDR1 is MNHNS and CDR2 is SASEGT. In DNA form, the CDR3 reads TGTGCCAGCAGTGCGAGGGACTATGGCTACACCTTC. This codes for CASSARDYGYTF.

This rearrangement joins TRBV18 to TRBJ2-7; no clear D gene. Trimming took off 0 bases at V and 3 bases at J, with 6 bases between the two ends. Germline lookup yields CDR1 KGHSH and CDR2 LQKENI. The CDR3 extends over 13 amino acids. The CDR3, as DNA: TGTGCCAGCTCACCACCGAATCTCTACGAGCAGTACTTC. This encodes CASSPPNLYEQYF.

In the case of this clone: Other DNA sequences of this sample code for an identical CDR3. The genes are TRBV28 and TRBJ1-3; D ambiguous. Trimming pared 2 bases from V and 4 bases from J, leaving 6 bases between. Germline CDR1 is MDHEN and CDR2 is SYDVKM. This CDR3 region has 13 residues. The CDR3 DNA is TGTGCCAGCAGTTTAACAGCGGGAAACACCATATATTTT. Translated: CASSLTAGNTIYF.

The chain carries TRBV7-8 and TRBJ2-5; TRBD1 matches at 9 bases. This CDR3 contains 18 residues. V was pared by 5 bases and J by 5 bases, with 18 bases of the junction left unmatched. CDR1 and CDR2 (germline): SGHVS, FQNEAQ. CDR3 sequence (DNA): TGTGCCAGCAGCCCTTCGGCACAGGGGGCTTCTCTGGGGGAGACCCAGTACTTC. Amino acid sequence: CASSPSAQGASLGETQYF.

As for this clone: Additional DNA sequences in this sample encode the identical CDR3. This chain connects TRBV14 to TRBJ2-5, with TRBD1 as a possible D gene (6 bases). The germline V and J ends were trimmed by 1 base and 9 bases, with 6 bases remaining between them. The length of the CDR3 is 11 residues. Per germline, CDR1 SGHDN and CDR2 FVKESK. The CDR3: CASSQGGPQYF. The CDR3 DNA follows: TGTGCCAGCAGCCAAGGGGGGCCCCAGTACTTC.

Regarding this clone: Other DNA sequences in the sample encode the same CDR3. The chain couples TRBV5-1 to TRBJ2-7; perhaps TRBD1 as D (5 bases). The CDR3 length is 14 residues. V was trimmed by 0 bases and J by 2 bases, leaving 9 bases between them. Germline CDR1 and CDR2: SGHRS and YFSETQ. The CDR3 sequence is CASSLVAGTYEQYF. For the CDR3, the DNA is TGCGCCAGCAGCTTGGTGGCAGGGACCTACGAGCAGTACTTC.

As regards this clone: Other DNA sequences in this sample translate to the same CDR3. This chain connects TRBV5-1 to TRBJ1-1, with 8 bases fitting TRBD1. CDR1 is SGHRS, CDR2 YFSETQ, per germline. The CDR3 length is 12 residues. The J segment lost 4 bases and the V segment lost 5 bases, leaving 1 base of the junction unmatched. The CDR3: CASRTGGTEAFF. Written as DNA, the CDR3 is TGCGCCAGCAGAACAGGGGGCACTGAAGCTTTCTTT.

The V gene is TRBV5-1, the J gene TRBJ2-5; weak D call: TRBD2 (5 bases). The V gene's germline CDR1 is SGHRS and CDR2 YFSETQ. The V gene lost 4 bases and the J gene lost 4 bases, with 20 bases spanning the gap. The CDR3 consists of 16 residues. The CDR3 DNA reads as TGCGCCAGCAGCCCGGATTCGGGCGCCGGAGGAGAGACCCAGTACTTC. This gives the protein CASSPDSGAGGETQYF.

V usage is TRBV7-3 and J usage is TRBJ2-2; 9 bases fit TRBD2. CDR1 is SGHTA, CDR2 FQGTGA, per germline. This CDR3 is 16 amino acids long. V lost 5 bases, J lost 6 bases, and 10 bases stayed unmatched. For the CDR3, the DNA is TGTGCCAGCAGCCTTAGCGGGAGCCGTTACGCCGGGGAGCTGTTTTTT. It specifies CASSLSGSRYAGELFF.

The chain combines TRBV6-5 with TRBJ2-7, with D perhaps matching TRBD1 (6 bases). The CDR3 consists of 15 residues. The V and J ends lost 5 bases and 5 bases respectively, with 19 bases between them. Germline values: CDR1 MNHEY, CDR2 SVGAGI. CDR3 loop: CASSAGRGHGDEQYF. CDR3 DNA sequence: TGTGCCAGCAGTGCCGGCAGGGGCCATGGCGACGAGCAGTACTTC.

For the CDR3, the DNA is TGTGCCAGTAGTATCATGGGACAGGGAGCTCAGCCCCAGCATTTT. Protein: CASSIMGQGAQPQHF. The genes are TRBV19 and TRBJ1-5; 9 nucleotides line up with TRBD1. The CDR3 is 15 amino acids. After removal of 3 bases from V and 6 bases from J, the junction contained 6 bases not matched to a gene. The V gene's germline CDR1 is LNHDA and CDR2 SQIVND (reference sequence).